The entry below describes one TCR beta chain. Germline lookup yields CDR1 LNHDA and CDR2 SQIVND (reference sequence). The CDR3 length is 14 residues. V lost 6 bases, J lost 3 bases, and 14 bases lay in between. This entry is derived from a study of control samples from healthy donors and cancer patients. Here immunoSEQ multiplex PCR was the method, and the copy in TCRdb shows in-frame clones only, minus some. The sample lists 110,000 or so clones; under 90% were seen once. This sequence joins TRBV19 and TRBJ2-5, with D possibly being TRBD1 or TRBD2 (6 bases each). This TCR derives from a woman aged 50 to 60 in good health. Source material: blood. The CDR3 nucleotides read TGTGCCAGTAGCATGGGGGGCCACGAAGAGACCCAGTACTTC. This gives the protein CASSMGGHEETQYF.